The 14 T cell receptor beta chains given below trace back to one sample, sequenced in a study of CD8 T cells in ankylosing spondylitis. Study-level results: It appeared that ankylosing spondylitis blood was characterized by a TCR beta motif of under ten highly homologous variants.

Each CDR3 protein gets one entry after TCRdb re-called the 5' RACE reads with MiXCR. The sample lists 450,000 to 550,000 distinct CDR3 sequences; roughly 5% were seen once. These TCRs' antigens remain unknown. The source material was blood, either unsorted or a sorted T cell fraction (not recorded which). The receptor source for this set is a male donor with ankylosing spondylitis.

This clonotype was seen repeatedly, ten times or more. The V and J genes are TRBV5-1 and TRBJ1-6, with 8 bases fitting TRBD1. The CDR3 extends over 16 amino acids. CDR1 is SGHRS, CDR2 YFSETQ, per germline. V lost 5 bases and J lost 3; bases outside the gene matches: 7. CDR3 nucleotides: TGCGCCAGCAGAGCCGGACAGGGTAACTATAATTCACCCCTCCACTTT. Translation gives CASRAGQGNYNSPLHF.

This clonotype has a handful of counts. CDR3 in DNA: TGTGCCAGCAGCCGACGGAGGGGACTCCCCTACAATGAGCAGTTCTTC. This codes for CASSRRRGLPYNEQFF. The V gene is TRBV11-2, the J gene TRBJ2-1, with D perhaps TRBD2 (6 bases). Trimming removed 5 bases at V and 2 bases at J, with 16 bases between. The CDR3 is 16 amino acids. Germline CDR1 SGHAT, CDR2 FQNNGV. The full variable domain, in which reference TRBV11-2 and TRBJ2-1 provide the parts outside the CDR3, is EAGVAQSPRYKIIEKRQSVAFWCNPISGHATLYWYQQILGQGPKLLIQFQNNGVVDDSQLPKDRFSAERLKGVDSTLKIQPAKLEDSAVYLCASSRRRGLPYNEQFFGPGTRLTVL.

This clonotype was counted only a few times. The chain couples TRBV30 to TRBJ2-1; D unclear. CDR3 length: 14 residues. The V and J ends lost 0 bases and 8 bases respectively, with 14 bases between them. Germline loops: CDR1 GTSNPN, CDR2 SVGIG (reference sequence). The CDR3 is CAWSVRRPSHEQFF. The CDR3 DNA reads TGTGCCTGGAGTGTACGCCGGCCGTCCCATGAGCAGTTCTTC.

This clonotype was picked up many times. The V call is TRBV20-1, the J call TRBJ2-3; unclear D gene. This CDR3 contains 10 residues. With 5 bases removed from V and 2 bases from J, the gap between germline ends came to 2 bases. Germline lookup yields CDR1 DFQATT and CDR2 SNEGSKA (reference sequence). The CDR3 spells CSALTDTQYF. CDR3 DNA: TGCAGTGCTCTCACAGATACGCAGTATTTT.

This clonotype was observed many times. The chain links TRBV13 to TRBJ2-7, with D perhaps matching TRBD1 (6 bases). The germline V and J ends were trimmed by 3 bases and 5 bases, with 14 bases remaining between them. The CDR3 extends over 14 amino acids. Germline-derived CDR1 and CDR2 are PRHDT and FYEKMQ (reference sequence). In DNA, the CDR3 is TGTGCCAGCAGCTTTGAACAGGGATCCCACGAGCAGTACTTC. Translation: CASSFEQGSHEQYF.

The genes are TRBV4-3 and TRBJ2-7; no definite D call. V was trimmed by 2 bases and J by 0 bases, leaving 11 bases between them. The CDR3 covers 15 residues. The germline gives CDR1 LGHNA, CDR2 YSLEER. CDR3 loop: CASSQLSGGSYEQYF. As DNA, the CDR3 is TGCGCCAGCAGCCAATTATCTGGTGGCTCCTACGAGCAGTACTTC.

This clonotype was observed many times. V usage is TRBV5-1 and J usage is TRBJ1-1; tentatively, D is TRBD1 (5 bases). The germline V gene encodes CDR1 SGHRS and CDR2 YFSETQ. Trimming pared 4 bases from V and 0 bases from J, leaving 7 bases between. There are 13 residues in the CDR3. CDR3 residues: CASSEGLNTEAFF. The CDR3 nucleotides are TGCGCCAGCAGCGAGGGACTGAACACTGAAGCTTTCTTT.

This clonotype was seen more than once but under ten times. This chain joins TRBV7-2 and TRBJ2-2; weak D call: TRBD1 (5 bases). Trimming removed 6 bases from V and 0 bases from J, with 17 bases in between. The CDR3 is made up of 17 amino acids. Germline V gives CDR1 SGHTA, CDR2 FQGNSA. The CDR3 DNA follows: TGTGCCAGCAGTCCATCTGGGGCAGGAGCGAACACCGGGGAGCTGTTTTTT. It is translated as CASSPSGAGANTGELFF.

The V call is TRBV9, the J call TRBJ2-1; a possible D gene is TRBD2 (6 bases). This CDR3 comprises 16 residues. Germline V gene data show CDR1 as SGDLS and CDR2 as YYNGEE. V dropped 0 bases and J dropped 8 bases, with 18 bases sitting between them. The CDR3 nucleotides are TGTGCCAGCAGCGTAGAACCCTGGGACCGCGGGGATGAGCAGTTCTTC. Translation gives CASSVEPWDRGDEQFF.

This chain links TRBV5-6 with TRBJ2-2; 7 bases are shared with TRBD2. J was trimmed by 5 bases and V by 3 bases; bases with no gene match: 7. The CDR3 totals 15 residues. Germline lookup yields CDR1 SGHDT and CDR2 YYEEEE. In DNA form, the CDR3 reads TGTGCCAGCAGCTCCTTTGGGAGGGTTACCGGGGAGCTGTTTTTT. It codes for CASSSFGRVTGELFF.

This clonotype was counted many times. The junction and the germline gene differ at one end; a read error may be behind it. The chain combines TRBV3-1 with TRBJ2-7, with D perhaps matching TRBD2 (6 bases). Germline CDR1 and CDR2: LGHDT and YNNKEL (reference sequence). This CDR3 has 10 residues. This CDR3 is CASSQARDHF. For the CDR3, the DNA is TGTGCCAGCAGCCAAGCGCGGGACCACTTC.

This clonotype was seen ten or more times. V is TRBV29-1 and J is TRBJ2-1; 9 bases fit TRBD2. Trimming took 3 bases from V and 5 from J; bases not matched to a gene: 5. Germline CDR1 SQVTM, CDR2 ANQGSEA. The CDR3 is 14 residues long. The CDR3 sequence: CSVDDQRGDNEQFF. The CDR3, as DNA: TGCAGCGTTGATGACCAGCGGGGGGACAATGAGCAGTTCTTC.

In DNA, the CDR3 is TGTGCCAGCAGCTCCCGTTATATGAGCTCCTACAATGAGCAGTTCTTC. This sequence encodes CASSSRYMSSYNEQFF. This chain uses TRBV11-2 with TRBJ2-1, with D uncertain. The CDR3 length is 16 residues. Germline V gene data show CDR1 as SGHAT and CDR2 as FQNNGV. V was cut by 4 bases and J by 0 bases, with 13 bases left in between.

This clonotype was counted many times. The CDR3, as DNA: TGCAGTGCTAGGGACAATAACTATGGCTACACCTTC. Protein product: CSARDNNYGYTF. The chain combines TRBV20-1 with TRBJ1-2, with D tentatively TRBD1 (5 bases). Germline V gives CDR1 DFQATT, CDR2 SNEGSKA (reference sequence). Trimming pared 3 bases from V and 1 base from J, leaving 6 bases between. The CDR3 extends over 12 amino acids.